Listed here is a single TCR beta chain. The CDR3 sequence is 14 residues long. V lost 3 bases, J lost 7 bases, and 7 bases stayed unmatched. In germline, CDR1 is SGHKS, CDR2 YYEKEE (reference sequence). The sample originates from a study of blood T cell repertoires in COVID-19. Study in general: PBMCs, B-cell-depleted T cells, or T cells were the source of the cDNA or gDNA that made up the material.

Produced via immunoSEQ multiplex PCR; TCRdb's table is partial and in-frame only. Of about 97,000 clones listed, roughly nine tenths were seen once; the top ten hold around 16%. The genes are TRBV5-5 and TRBJ1-2, with TRBD1 matching over 9 bases. What was sequenced was peripheral blood. The TCR was taken from a man in his fifties with acute or convalescent COVID-19. The CDR3: CASSSGQGIVGYTF. CDR3 DNA: TGTGCCAGCAGCTCCGGACAGGGGATAGTTGGCTACACCTTC.